This passage covers 24 T cell receptor beta chains from one sample sequenced in a study of blood T cell repertoires in COVID-19. TCRdb keeps only in-frame clones here, not all; method: immunoSEQ multiplex PCR. The table includes about 140,000 clones, around 89% detected once. The sequencing sample was made of peripheral blood. All receptors derive from a woman aged 80 or over with acute or convalescent COVID-19.

The chain couples TRBV18 to TRBJ2-7; 9 nucleotides match TRBD1. The J segment lost 5 bases and the V segment lost 2 bases, leaving 7 bases of the junction unmatched. CDR3 size: 15 residues. Germline V gene lookup returns CDR1 KGHSH and CDR2 LQKENI. The CDR3 nucleotides are TGTGCCAGCTCACCAGTTATAACAGGGGGCCACGAGCAGTACTTC. It is translated as CASSPVITGGHEQYF.

V gene TRBV29-1 combines with J gene TRBJ1-1, with D hard to call. V was trimmed by 4 bases and J by 1 base, leaving 13 bases between them. The length of the CDR3 is 14 residues. CDR1 is SQVTM and CDR2 is ANQGSEA in the germline V gene. CDR3 DNA: TGCAGCGTTGGAGTCTCCGCTGCGAACACTGAAGCTTTCTTT. This sequence encodes CSVGVSAANTEAFF.

The chain carries TRBV7-3 and TRBJ2-1; tentatively, D is TRBD1 (5 bases). The germline V gene encodes CDR1 SGHTA and CDR2 FQGTGA. V lost 5 bases and J lost 8, with 7 bases in between. CDR3 length equals 11 residues. CDR3 DNA: TGTGCCAGCAGCCAAGGGGATGAGCAGTTCTTC. Its protein product is CASSQGDEQFF.

The V and J genes are TRBV7-2 and TRBJ1-1, with a possible D match to TRBD1 (5 bases). Trimming removed 5 bases from V and 1 base from J, with 11 bases in between. The CDR3 contains 14 residues. The germline V gene encodes CDR1 SGHTA and CDR2 FQGNSA. The CDR3 bases are TGTGCCAGCAGCCCCAGGGCGCGGAACACTGAAGCTTTCTTT. This codes for CASSPRARNTEAFF. Full variable domain (remainder filled in from reference TRBV7-2 and TRBJ1-1): GAGVSQSPSNKVTEKGKDVELRCDPISGHTALYWYRQSLGQGLEFLIYFQGNSAPDKSGLPSDRFSAERTGGSVSTLTIQRTQQEDSAVYLCASSPRARNTEAFFGQGTRLTVV.

The gene calls are TRBV7-9 and TRBJ1-1; TRBD1 matches at 7 bases. Germline V gives CDR1 SEHNR, CDR2 FQNEAQ (reference sequence). The CDR3 is 13 amino acids. The V and J ends lost 3 bases and 5 bases, in that order; junction bases with no gene match: 3. The CDR3 sequence: CASSFTGVTEAFF. CDR3 nucleotides: TGTGCCAGCAGCTTTACAGGGGTGACTGAAGCTTTCTTT. The full variable domain, completed using reference TRBV7-9 and TRBJ1-1, is DTGVSQNPRHKITKRGQNVTFRCDPISEHNRLYWYRQTLGQGPEFLTYFQNEAQLEKSRLLSDRFSAERPKGSFSTLEIQRTEQGDSAMYLCASSFTGVTEAFFGQGTRLTVV.

This sequence joins TRBV4-1 and TRBJ1-1; perhaps TRBD1 as D (5 bases). There are 15 residues in the CDR3. The germline V and J ends were trimmed by 0 bases and 0 bases, with 8 bases remaining between them. From germline, CDR1 is MGHRA and CDR2 YSYEKL. In DNA form, the CDR3 reads TGCGCCAGCAGCCAAGACCCGACAGTGAACACTGAAGCTTTCTTT. It translates to CASSQDPTVNTEAFF.

This sequence joins TRBV6-2 or TRBV6-3 and TRBJ2-4, with 9 bases aligning to TRBD2. The germline gives CDR1 MNHEY, CDR2 SVGEGT. J was trimmed by 6 bases and V by 7 bases; bases with no gene match: 13. The CDR3 runs to 16 residues. CDR3 sequence: CASTPVGGGAINIQYF. Written as DNA, the CDR3 is TGTGCCAGCACCCCCGTTGGCGGGGGGGCTATAAACATTCAGTACTTC.

DNA of the CDR3: TGTGCCAGCAGCTCCGGGACAGGGGCGAACAATGAGCAGTTCTTC. Translation: CASSSGTGANNEQFF. The V call is TRBV7-3, the J call TRBJ2-1; TRBD1 aligns across 10 bases. Germline assignment: CDR1 SGHTA and CDR2 FQGTGA. With 4 bases clipped from V and 5 bases from J, the junction kept 5 bases outside the gene matches. The CDR3 extends over 15 amino acids.

Details on this clone: Other DNA sequences in this specimen translate into the identical CDR3. The gene calls are TRBV7-2 and TRBJ1-2; D uncertain. V lost 2 bases and J 4 bases, leaving 8 bases between the germline ends. The length of the CDR3 is 13 residues. Per the germline V gene, CDR1 is SGHTA and CDR2 is FQGNSA. The CDR3 loop is CASSLSGVYGYTF. The CDR3 region has the DNA TGTGCCAGCAGCTTATCCGGGGTCTATGGCTACACCTTC. Filled out from reference TRBV7-2 and TRBJ1-2, the complete variable domain reads GAGVSQSPSNKVTEKGKDVELRCDPISGHTALYWYRQSLGQGLEFLIYFQGNSAPDKSGLPSDRFSAERTGGSVSTLTIQRTQQEDSAVYLCASSLSGVYGYTFGSGTRLTVV.

The chain is built from TRBV3-1 (or the pseudogene TRBV3-2) and TRBJ1-3, with D hard to call. This CDR3 is built from 14 residues. The V gene's germline CDR1 is LGHDT and CDR2 YNNKEL (reference sequence). Trimming pared 4 bases from V and 9 bases from J, leaving 16 bases between. CDR3 nucleotide sequence: TGTGCCAGCAGCCCCATTTCGTCTGCCGGCACCATATATTTT. Amino acids: CASSPISSAGTIYF.

J is TRBJ2-7 and V is TRBV3-1 (or the pseudogene TRBV3-2); tentative D call: TRBD1 (8 bases). Germline CDR1 LGHDT, CDR2 YNNKEL (reference sequence). Trimming removed 5 bases from V and 3 bases from J, with 20 bases in between. The CDR3 length is 16 residues. For the CDR3, the DNA is TGTGCCAGCAGCTTCCCTACAGGGGGGGGAAACTACGAGCAGTACTTC. Protein product: CASSFPTGGGNYEQYF.

J is TRBJ2-3 and V is TRBV3-1 (or the pseudogene TRBV3-2), with TRBD2 matching over 12 bases. The CDR3 is 16 amino acids. The germline V gene has CDR1 LGHDT and CDR2 YNNKEL (reference sequence). With 4 bases clipped from V and 10 bases from J, the junction kept 12 bases outside the gene matches. CDR3 bases: TGTGCCAGCAGCCGAAAGACTAGCGGGGGAACCTTTGCGCAGTATTTT. Translated, it gives CASSRKTSGGTFAQYF.

The chain joins TRBV5-5 to TRBJ1-2, with D possibly being TRBD1 (5 bases). In germline, CDR1 is SGHKS, CDR2 YYEKEE (reference sequence). V was pared by 0 bases and J by 3 bases, with 6 bases between. The CDR3 length is 13 residues. This chain's CDR3 is CASSLGQYYGYTF. CDR3 bases: TGTGCCAGCAGCTTGGGACAGTACTATGGCTACACCTTC.

The chain employs TRBV28 and TRBJ1-5, with TRBD1 matching over 9 bases. V lost 3 bases and J lost 3; bases outside the gene matches: 3. CDR1 and CDR2 from the germline V gene are MDHEN and SYDVKM. There are 15 residues in the CDR3. In DNA form, the CDR3 reads TGTGCCAGCAGTTTTGGGACAGGGACCAATCAGCCCCAGCATTTT. It codes for CASSFGTGTNQPQHF.

The chain carries TRBV9 and TRBJ2-1; D is perhaps TRBD2 (6 bases). The length of the CDR3 is 15 residues. The germline CDR1 and CDR2 sequences are SGDLS and YYNGEE. V gave up 4 bases and J gave up 4 bases, with 15 bases separating them. For the CDR3, the DNA is TGTGCCAGCAGCCCGGGGGTAGCGGAATACAATGAGCAGTTCTTC. It codes for CASSPGVAEYNEQFF.

V gene TRBV4-1 combines with J gene TRBJ2-3; 14 bases are a match to TRBD2. Trimming removed 4 bases from V and 0 bases from J; junction bases left unmatched: 6. The CDR3 has 18 amino acids. Looked up from germline, CDR1 is MGHRA and CDR2 is YSYEKL. The DNA for the CDR3 is TGCGCCAGCAGCCGATCCGGGACTAGCGGGGGAAGCACAGATACGCAGTATTTT. Protein: CASSRSGTSGGSTDTQYF.

The rearrangement uses TRBV27 and TRBJ2-5; 7 bases map to TRBD1. V lost 1 base, J lost 1 base, and 3 bases stayed unmatched. This CDR3 is 15 amino acids long. The germline CDR1 and CDR2 sequences are MNHEY and SMNVEV (reference sequence). CDR3 amino acids: CASSLWAGGQETQYF. CDR3 nucleotide sequence: TGTGCCAGCAGTTTATGGGCAGGGGGCCAAGAGACCCAGTACTTC.

J is TRBJ1-1 and V is TRBV25-1, with D uncertain. The CDR3 totals 14 residues. Trimming stripped 1 base from V and 4 bases from J, with 10 bases between. Germline loops: CDR1 MGHDK, CDR2 SYGVNS. The CDR3 region has the DNA TGTGCCAGCAGTGAATTGCGGGGAGGCACTGAAGCTTTCTTT. It encodes CASSELRGGTEAFF.

The J gene is TRBJ2-1, the V gene TRBV21-1; the table names TRBD2, a call not compared with the DNA. TRBV21-1 is a recognized pseudogene. The CDR3 sequence is 18 residues long. The CDR3 is CASSKEGSGETLYNEQFF. The CDR3 DNA reads as TGTGCCAGCAGCAAAGAAGGTAGCGGGGAAACACTTTACAATGAGCAGTTCTTC.

The chain carries TRBV18 and TRBJ1-5; D is perhaps TRBD1 (5 bases). Trimming left V 6 bases short and J 5 bases short, with 17 bases between. This CDR3 comprises 15 residues. Germline V gene sequence: CDR1 KGHSH, CDR2 LQKENI. In nucleotides, the CDR3 is TGTGCCAGCTCTCTGACATTTTCGGGGGATCAGCCCCAGCATTTT. As protein: CASSLTFSGDQPQHF.

The chain couples TRBV7-2 to TRBJ1-2; 7 bases map to TRBD1. The CDR3 has 15 residues. Germline CDR1 and CDR2: SGHTA and FQGNSA. V shed 3 bases and J 8 bases; nucleotides not matched to a gene: 12. The CDR3 spells CASSLVTGLTEGYTF. The CDR3 region has the DNA TGTGCCAGCAGCTTGGTGACAGGGCTAACTGAGGGCTACACCTTC.

In regard to this clone: The same CDR3 arises from other DNA sequences in this sample as well. The CDR3 nucleotides are TGTGCCAGCAGCCAAGGACAGGGCGGAACTGAAGCTTTCTTT. It codes for CASSQGQGGTEAFF. This chain joins TRBV3-1 (or the pseudogene TRBV3-2) and TRBJ1-1; 7 positions agree with TRBD1. The CDR3 length is 14 residues. Per germline, CDR1 LGHDT and CDR2 YNNKEL (reference sequence). The junction had 4 bases not matched to a gene; V was cut back by 1 base and J by 5 bases.

This chain's CDR3 is CASSLTGYNSPLHF. As DNA, the CDR3 is TGTGCCAGCAGCTTAACAGGCTATAATTCACCCCTCCACTTT. The gene calls are TRBV7-8 and TRBJ1-6, with D maybe TRBD1 (5 bases). The CDR3 totals 14 residues. Germline V gene lookup returns CDR1 SGHVS and CDR2 FQNEAQ. Trimming left V 2 bases short and J 3 bases short, with 5 bases between.

There are a few counts of this clone. This chain joins TRBV7-2 and TRBJ1-2; TRBD1 matches 7 bases. CDR1 and CDR2 from the germline V gene are SGHTA and FQGNSA. The CDR3 contains 14 residues. Germline trimming cut 1 base from V and 2 bases from J; bases unmatched to any gene: 1. The DNA for the CDR3 is TGTGCCAGCAGCTTAGACAGGGGCAACTATGGCTACACCTTC. It codes for CASSLDRGNYGYTF.